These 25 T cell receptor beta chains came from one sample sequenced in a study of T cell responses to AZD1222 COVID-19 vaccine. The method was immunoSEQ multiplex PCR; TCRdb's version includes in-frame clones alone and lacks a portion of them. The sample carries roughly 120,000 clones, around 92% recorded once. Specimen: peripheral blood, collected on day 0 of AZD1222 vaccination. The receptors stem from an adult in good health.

This CDR3 reads CASSLARTNTEAFF. The CDR3 DNA sequence: TGCGCCAGCAGCTTGGCTCGTACGAACACTGAAGCTTTCTTT. The chain is built from TRBV5-1 and TRBJ1-1; D gene uncertain. The CDR3 has 14 residues. Between the trimmed V and J ends, which lost 0 bases and 1 base, there was a span of 7 bases. From germline, CDR1 is SGHRS and CDR2 YFSETQ.

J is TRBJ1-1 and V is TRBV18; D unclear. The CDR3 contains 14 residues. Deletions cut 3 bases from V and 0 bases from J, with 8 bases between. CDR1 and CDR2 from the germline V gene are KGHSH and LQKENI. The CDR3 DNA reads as TGTGCCAGCTCACCGGGAGGCTTGAACACTGAAGCTTTCTTT. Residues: CASSPGGLNTEAFF.

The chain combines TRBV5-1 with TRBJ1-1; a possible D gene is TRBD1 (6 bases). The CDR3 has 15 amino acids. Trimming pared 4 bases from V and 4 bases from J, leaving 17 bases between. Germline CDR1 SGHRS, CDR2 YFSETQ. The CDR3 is CASSLGHSRGTEAFF. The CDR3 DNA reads TGCGCCAGCAGCCTGGGACACTCGCGAGGCACTGAAGCTTTCTTT.

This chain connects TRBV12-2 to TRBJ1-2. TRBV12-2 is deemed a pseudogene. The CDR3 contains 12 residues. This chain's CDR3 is CASRLSPGGYTF. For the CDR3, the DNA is TGTGCAAGTCGCTTAAGCCCGGGTGGCTACACCTTC.

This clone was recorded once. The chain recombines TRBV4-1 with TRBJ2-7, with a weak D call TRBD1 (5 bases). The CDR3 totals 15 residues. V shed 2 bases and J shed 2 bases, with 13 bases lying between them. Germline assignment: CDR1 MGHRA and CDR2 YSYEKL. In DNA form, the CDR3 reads TGCGCCAGCAGCCAAACAGGCTCTCCTGCCTACGAGCAGTACTTC. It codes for CASSQTGSPAYEQYF.

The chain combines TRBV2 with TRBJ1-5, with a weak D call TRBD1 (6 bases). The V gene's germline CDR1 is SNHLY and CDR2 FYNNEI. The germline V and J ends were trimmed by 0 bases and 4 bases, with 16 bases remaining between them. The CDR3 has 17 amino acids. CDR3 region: CASSEALWGQSNQPQHF. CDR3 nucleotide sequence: TGTGCCAGCAGTGAAGCGCTTTGGGGGCAGTCTAATCAGCCCCAGCATTTT.

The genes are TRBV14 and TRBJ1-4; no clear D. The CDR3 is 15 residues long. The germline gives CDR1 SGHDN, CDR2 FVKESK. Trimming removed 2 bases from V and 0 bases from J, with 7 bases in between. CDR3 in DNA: TGTGCCAGCAGCCAAACGGGTGCAACTAATGAAAAACTGTTTTTT. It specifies CASSQTGATNEKLFF.

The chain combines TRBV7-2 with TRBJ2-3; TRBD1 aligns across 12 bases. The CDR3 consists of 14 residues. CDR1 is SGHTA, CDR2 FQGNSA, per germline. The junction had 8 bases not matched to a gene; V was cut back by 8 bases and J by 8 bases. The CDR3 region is CASGTGTGGGTQYF. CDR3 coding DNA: TGTGCCAGCGGCACCGGGACAGGGGGCGGTACGCAGTATTTT. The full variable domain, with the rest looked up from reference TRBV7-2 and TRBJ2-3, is GAGVSQSPSNKVTEKGKDVELRCDPISGHTALYWYRQSLGQGLEFLIYFQGNSAPDKSGLPSDRFSAERTGGSVSTLTIQRTQQEDSAVYLCASGTGTGGGTQYFGPGTRLTVL.

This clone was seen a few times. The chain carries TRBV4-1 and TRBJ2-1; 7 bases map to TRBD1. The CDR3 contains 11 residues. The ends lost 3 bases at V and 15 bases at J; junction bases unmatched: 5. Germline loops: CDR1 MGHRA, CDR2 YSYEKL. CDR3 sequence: CASSHRGQAFF. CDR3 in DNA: TGCGCCAGCAGCCACCGAGGACAGGCGTTCTTC.

The CDR3 nucleotides are TGTGCCAGCAGTCCGCCCCGGGAGGGGGCCTACAATGAGCAGTTCTTC. Amino acids: CASSPPREGAYNEQFF. The chain joins TRBV27 to TRBJ2-1; 8 bases match TRBD2. Germline CDR1 is MNHEY and CDR2 is SMNVEV (reference sequence). CDR3 length: 16 residues. The junction had 8 bases not matched to a gene; V was cut back by 5 bases and J by 2 bases.

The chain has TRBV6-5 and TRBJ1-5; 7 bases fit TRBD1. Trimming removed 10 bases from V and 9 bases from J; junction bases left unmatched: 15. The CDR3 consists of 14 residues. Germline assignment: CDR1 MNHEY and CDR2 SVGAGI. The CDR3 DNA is TGTGCCACCTTCGACAGGGCGACCTTAGGGCCCCAGCATTTT. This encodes CATFDRATLGPQHF.

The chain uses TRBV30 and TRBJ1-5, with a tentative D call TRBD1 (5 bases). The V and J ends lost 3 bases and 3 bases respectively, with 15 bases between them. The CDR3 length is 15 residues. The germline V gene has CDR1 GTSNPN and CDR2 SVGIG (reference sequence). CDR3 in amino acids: CAWSIAAGINQPQHF. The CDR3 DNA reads TGTGCCTGGAGCATAGCGGCAGGGATCAATCAGCCCCAGCATTTT.

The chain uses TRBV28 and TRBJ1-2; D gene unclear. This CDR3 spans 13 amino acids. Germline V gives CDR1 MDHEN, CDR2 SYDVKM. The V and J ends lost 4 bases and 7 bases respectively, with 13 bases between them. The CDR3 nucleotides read TGTGCCAGCAGTTCCCGACTCCGCGGTGGCTACACCTTC. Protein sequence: CASSSRLRGGYTF.

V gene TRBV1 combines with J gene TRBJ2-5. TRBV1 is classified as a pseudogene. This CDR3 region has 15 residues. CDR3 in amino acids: CTSRHTAPSQETQYF. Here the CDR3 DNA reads TGCACCAGCAGACATACGGCTCCCTCACAAGAGACCCAGTACTTC.

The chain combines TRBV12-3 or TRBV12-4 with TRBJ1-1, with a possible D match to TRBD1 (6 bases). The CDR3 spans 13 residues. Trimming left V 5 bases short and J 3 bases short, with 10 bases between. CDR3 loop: CASSSRGHTEAFF. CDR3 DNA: TGTGCCAGCAGTAGCAGGGGACACACTGAAGCTTTCTTT.

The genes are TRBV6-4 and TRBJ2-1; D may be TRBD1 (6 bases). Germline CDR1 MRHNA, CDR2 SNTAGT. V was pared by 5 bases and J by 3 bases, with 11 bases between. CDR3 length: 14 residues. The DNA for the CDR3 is TGTGCCAGCAGTCCTGGACAGCACTACAATGAGCAGTTCTTC. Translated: CASSPGQHYNEQFF.

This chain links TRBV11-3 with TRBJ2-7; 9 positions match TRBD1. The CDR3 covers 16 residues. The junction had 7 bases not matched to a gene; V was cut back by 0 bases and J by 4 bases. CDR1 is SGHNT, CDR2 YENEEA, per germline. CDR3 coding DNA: TGTGCCAGCAGCTTAGACTCGGGGACAGGGACGTACGAGCAGTACTTC. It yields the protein CASSLDSGTGTYEQYF.

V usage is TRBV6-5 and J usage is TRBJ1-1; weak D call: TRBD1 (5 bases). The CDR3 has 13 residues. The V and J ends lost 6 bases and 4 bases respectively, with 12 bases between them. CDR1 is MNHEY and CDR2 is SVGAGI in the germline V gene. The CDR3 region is CASSLGQTTEAFF. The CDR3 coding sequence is TGTGCCAGCAGCCTCGGACAAACCACTGAAGCTTTCTTT.

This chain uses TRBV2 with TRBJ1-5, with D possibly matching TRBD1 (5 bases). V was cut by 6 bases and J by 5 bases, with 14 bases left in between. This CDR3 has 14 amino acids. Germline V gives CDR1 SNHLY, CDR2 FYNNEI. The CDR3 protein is CASRTGREDQPQHF. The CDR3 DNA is TGTGCCAGCAGGACCGGCAGGGAAGATCAGCCCCAGCATTTT.

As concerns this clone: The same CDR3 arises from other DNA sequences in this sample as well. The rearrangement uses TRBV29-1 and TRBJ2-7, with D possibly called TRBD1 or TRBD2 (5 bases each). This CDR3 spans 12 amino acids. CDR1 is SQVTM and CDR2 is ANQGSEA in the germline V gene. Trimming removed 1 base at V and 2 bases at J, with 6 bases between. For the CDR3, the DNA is TGCAGCGTTGAAGGGGGGACCTACGAGCAGTACTTC. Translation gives CSVEGGTYEQYF.

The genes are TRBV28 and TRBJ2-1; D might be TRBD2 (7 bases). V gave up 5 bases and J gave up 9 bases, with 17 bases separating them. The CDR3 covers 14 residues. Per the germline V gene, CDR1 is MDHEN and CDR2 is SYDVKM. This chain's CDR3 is CASSTAGAPSEQFF. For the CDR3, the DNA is TGTGCCAGCAGTACTGCGGGGGCCCCCAGTGAGCAGTTCTTC.

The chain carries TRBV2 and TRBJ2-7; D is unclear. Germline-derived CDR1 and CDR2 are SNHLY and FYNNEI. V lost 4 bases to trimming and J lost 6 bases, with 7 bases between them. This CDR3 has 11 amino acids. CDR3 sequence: CASSVGGEQYF. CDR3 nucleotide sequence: TGTGCCAGCAGTGTGGGCGGCGAGCAGTACTTC.

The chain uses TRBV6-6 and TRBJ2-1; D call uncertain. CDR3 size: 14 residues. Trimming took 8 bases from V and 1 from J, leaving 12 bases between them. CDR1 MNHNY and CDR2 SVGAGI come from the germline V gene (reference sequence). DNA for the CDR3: TGTGCCAGCGATCAGTCCGGATCCTACAATGAGCAGTTCTTC. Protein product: CASDQSGSYNEQFF.

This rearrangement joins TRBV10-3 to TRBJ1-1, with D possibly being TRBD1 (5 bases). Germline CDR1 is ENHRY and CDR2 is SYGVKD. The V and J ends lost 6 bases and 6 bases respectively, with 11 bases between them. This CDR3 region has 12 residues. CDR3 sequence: CAIRGDDPEAFF. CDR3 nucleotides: TGTGCCATCAGGGGGGATGACCCTGAAGCTTTCTTT.

The CDR3 DNA reads TGTGCCAGCAGCCAAGATAGTTCCGGGGTTCCTGGCACAGATACGCAGTATTTT. Translated: CASSQDSSGVPGTDTQYF. V usage is TRBV3-1 (or the pseudogene TRBV3-2) and J usage is TRBJ2-3; weak D call: TRBD2 (5 bases). CDR3 length: 18 amino acids. Trimming cost V 0 bases and J 1 base, with 17 bases left between them. From germline, CDR1 is LGHDT and CDR2 YNNKEL (reference sequence).